Listed here is a single T cell receptor beta chain. This record belongs to a study of CD8+CD57+ T cells in acquired aplastic anemia. Study background: On average, healthy donors gave 10 million to 14 million reads for CD4+ cells.

CDR3 and TCR beta VDJ profiling relied on genomic DNA as the template. TCRdb passed the reads through MiXCR, listing each CDR3 protein once. The sample comprises 400,000 to 500,000 distinct CDR3 sequences, 55% to 75% of which are singletons, and 4% rests with the top ten. This receptor was taken from a human donor in good health, serving as a control. The sample comprised sorted CD4+, CD8+, or CD8+CD57+ T cells (not recorded which) from PBMCs.

The CDR3 nucleotides are TGTGCCAGCAGCCAGTCCTGGGACCGACCCCAAGAGATTCAGTACTTC. Translated, it gives CASSQSWDRPQEIQYF. This chain links TRBV7-2 with TRBJ2-5; perhaps D is TRBD1 or TRBD2 (5 bases each). Trimming stripped 5 bases from V and 11 bases from J, with 27 bases between. The CDR3 loop spans 16 amino acids. Germline V lookup: CDR1 SGHTA, CDR2 FQGNSA.